A single TCR beta chain is shown here with its context. Its antigen is unidentified. Only in-frame clones appear in the TCRdb table, and some are missing; sequencing was by immunoSEQ multiplex PCR. The data contain approximately 170,000 clones, around 93% of them singletons. The sample is drawn from a study of T cell responses to AZD1222 COVID-19 vaccine. Study-wide results and caveats: Females made up more of the donors, who were largely white British, and clonal diversity may have come out too low.

CDR1 is SGDLS and CDR2 is YYNGEE in the germline V gene. CDR3 length equals 14 residues. Trimming removed 4 bases at V and 6 bases at J, with 14 bases between. The sequence derives from an adult in good health. The rearrangement links TRBV9 to TRBJ1-5; D gene ambiguous. The sample was peripheral blood, taken on day 0 of AZD1222 vaccination. The CDR3 reads CASSPVWDGQPQHF. CDR3 coding DNA: TGTGCCAGCAGCCCGGTATGGGATGGTCAGCCCCAGCATTTT. Full variable domain (missing parts from reference TRBV9 and TRBJ1-5): DSGVTQTPKHLITATGQRVTLRCSPRSGDLSVYWYQQSLDQGLQFLIQYYNGEERAKGNILERFSAQQFPDLHSELNLSSLELGDSALYFCASSPVWDGQPQHFGDGTRLSIL.